Each of the 12 T cell receptor beta chains below was sequenced from the same sample in a study of CD8 T cells in ankylosing spondylitis. These receptors have no known antigen. Study-level results: For ankylosing spondylitis blood, a TCR beta motif of about eight highly homologous variants appeared characteristic.

TCRdb reprocessed the 5' RACE reads via MiXCR and lists one record per CDR3 protein. This table has under 450,000 distinct CDR3 sequences, approximately 17% appearing once. The sequencing sample was made of blood, either unsorted or a sorted T cell fraction (not recorded which). The receptor set was obtained from a male donor with ankylosing spondylitis.

J is TRBJ1-2 and V is TRBV10-3; D is uncertain. Germline V gene data show CDR1 as ENHRY and CDR2 as SYGVKD. The CDR3 has 16 residues. Trimming left V 0 bases short and J 4 bases short, with 15 bases between. The CDR3: CAISESVSARGYGYTF. The CDR3 DNA sequence: TGTGCCATCAGTGAGTCCGTTTCTGCTCGAGGCTATGGCTACACCTTC.

This clonotype was counted between two and nine times. The chain recombines TRBV19 with TRBJ2-7; 12 bases agree with TRBD1. After removal of 4 bases from V and 2 bases from J, the junction contained 3 bases not matched to a gene. The CDR3 is 15 residues long. CDR1 and CDR2 (germline): LNHDA, SQIVND (reference sequence). This CDR3 reads CASSTGTGGAYEQYF. In nucleotides, the CDR3 is TGTGCCAGTAGTACAGGGACAGGGGGCGCCTACGAGCAGTACTTC.

This sequence joins TRBV29-1 and TRBJ2-3; no definite D call. Germline V gene data show CDR1 as SQVTM and CDR2 as ANQGSEA. With 4 bases removed from V and 6 bases from J, the gap between germline ends came to 8 bases. The length of the CDR3 is 11 residues. Here the CDR3 reads CSVASSDTQYF. CDR3 nucleotide sequence: TGCAGCGTTGCTTCGTCCGATACGCAGTATTTT.

This clonotype was observed a handful of times. The rearrangement links TRBV4-1 to TRBJ2-5; weak D call: TRBD2 (5 bases). V was clipped by 3 bases and J by 5 bases, with 10 bases between them. The CDR3 totals 13 residues. Looked up from germline, CDR1 is MGHRA and CDR2 is YSYEKL. The CDR3 bases are TGCGCCAGCAGCCACCTAGCTTCGGAGACCCAGTACTTC. Translation: CASSHLASETQYF.

The chain carries TRBV19 and TRBJ2-3; 9 nucleotides agree with TRBD2. The V segment lost 3 bases and the J segment 5 bases; nucleotides outside the gene matches: 9. The CDR3 runs to 16 residues. The germline gives CDR1 LNHDA, CDR2 SQIVND (reference sequence). CDR3 loop: CASSIRGGGAEDTQYF. The CDR3, as DNA: TGTGCCAGTAGTATCCGGGGCGGGGGGGCTGAAGATACGCAGTATTTT. The whole variable domain, filled in from reference TRBV19 and TRBJ2-3, reads DGGITQSPKYLFRKEGQNVTLSCEQNLNHDAMYWYRQDPGQGLRLIYYSQIVNDFQKGDIAEGYSVSREKKESFPLTVTSAQKNPTAFYLCASSIRGGGAEDTQYFGPGTRLTVL.

This clonotype showed up just a few times. The V call is TRBV12-3 or TRBV12-4, the J call TRBJ2-3; D possibly matches TRBD1 or TRBD2 (5 bases each). The ends were cut back, 11 bases at V and 2 bases at J, with 17 bases in the middle. CDR3 length: 14 amino acids. The CDR3 nucleotides read TGTGCCTCTTCGGCTGGGACCGTCACAGATACGCAGTATTTT. Residues: CASSAGTVTDTQYF.

This rearrangement joins TRBV27 to TRBJ2-3, with D possibly being TRBD2 (7 bases). V dropped 6 bases and J dropped 0 bases, with 13 bases sitting between them. This CDR3 region has 15 residues. Germline V lookup: CDR1 MNHEY, CDR2 SMNVEV (reference sequence). In DNA, the CDR3 is TGTGCCAGCAGGGGGGGGCAGTTAAGCACAGATACGCAGTATTTT. As protein: CASRGGQLSTDTQYF.

A few counts support this clonotype. This rearrangement joins TRBV7-9 to TRBJ2-2; the D gene is possibly TRBD2 (5 bases). CDR1 is SEHNR and CDR2 is FQNEAQ in the germline V gene (reference sequence). This CDR3 contains 15 residues. Trimming stripped 3 bases from V and 7 bases from J, with 15 bases between. CDR3 region: CASSFSGRRVGELFF. CDR3 nucleotides: TGTGCCAGCAGCTTTTCGGGGAGACGGGTCGGGGAGCTGTTTTTT. Full variable domain (remainder filled in from reference TRBV7-9 and TRBJ2-2): DTGVSQNPRHKITKRGQNVTFRCDPISEHNRLYWYRQTLGQGPEFLTYFQNEAQLEKSRLLSDRFSAERPKGSFSTLEIQRTEQGDSAMYLCASSFSGRRVGELFFGEGSRLTVL.

This clonotype was recorded many times. The chain has TRBV4-1 and TRBJ2-2; D is unclear. Trimming stripped 4 bases from V and 0 bases from J, with 9 bases between. Germline V gene data show CDR1 as MGHRA and CDR2 as YSYEKL. The CDR3 totals 15 residues. This chain's CDR3 is CASSPAGTNTGELFF. As DNA, the CDR3 is TGCGCCAGCAGCCCAGCCGGAACGAACACCGGGGAGCTGTTTTTT.

The chain recombines TRBV5-6 with TRBJ1-4; D call uncertain. V shed 4 bases and J shed 7 bases, with 11 bases lying between them. The CDR3 loop spans 13 amino acids. The germline CDR1 and CDR2 sequences are SGHDT and YYEEEE. CDR3 in amino acids: CASSAWQAEKLFF. DNA for the CDR3: TGTGCCAGCAGCGCGTGGCAGGCTGAAAAACTGTTTTTT.

This clonotype was seen only a few times. The chain employs TRBV3-1 and TRBJ1-2, with no clear D. CDR1 and CDR2 (germline): LGHDT, YNNKEL (reference sequence). Between the trimmed V and J ends, which lost 5 bases and 7 bases, there was a span of 11 bases. The CDR3 loop spans 12 amino acids. CDR3 amino acids: CASSFRTGGYTF. In nucleotides, the CDR3 is TGTGCCAGCAGCTTCCGGACCGGTGGCTACACCTTC. The full variable domain, rest sourced from reference TRBV3-1 and TRBJ1-2, is DTAVSQTPKYLVTQMGNDKSIKCEQNLGHDTMYWYKQDSKKFLKIMFSYNNKELIINETVPNRFSPKSPDKAHLNLHINSLELGDSAVYFCASSFRTGGYTFGSGTRLTVV.

This clonotype showed up many times. The CDR3 DNA sequence: TGTGCCAGCAGTAGGGGACTAGCGGAGGCCTACGAGCAGTACTTC. Protein product: CASSRGLAEAYEQYF. The J gene is TRBJ2-7, the V gene TRBV12-3 or TRBV12-4; 11 bases line up with TRBD2. CDR3 length equals 15 residues. V shed 5 bases and J 2 bases; nucleotides not matched to a gene: 5.